The present TCR beta chain was sequenced within a study of blood T cell repertoires in COVID-19 (dated by TCRdb to about 2020). As for the study more broadly: Samples covering the acute and convalescent phases of COVID-19 were provided by collaborators in the United States, Italy and Spain. The prospective study material was composed of cDNA or gDNA derived from T cells, B-cell-depleted T cells, or PBMCs. Deeply sampled blood TCRbeta repertoires from subjects exposed to, actively infected with, or recovered from COVID-19 were included in the dataset. The repertoires were released in a freely available public database meant as a resource for research on the immune response to SARS-CoV-2. Samples came from the ongoing ImmuneRACE study (first 160 participants) plus 1,254 subjects from 6 global collaborators. The sample metadata nearly always contained a de-identified subject ID, COVID-19 status, age in years and sex. HLA class I and class II types, where available, came from metadata supplied by the sample provider rather than from assay-based typing. Overall study outcomes, separate from this receptor: The quantity of clinical and demographic metadata differed by source and by participant and was supplied without curation.

About this clone itself: Its antigen is not yet known. Nothing much larger sits one base from this clone, and base qualities are not available.

TCRbeta CDR3 regions were amplified from genomic DNA using the immunoSEQ Assay, a bias-controlled multiplex PCR. In the authors' own workflow: Within the assay, amplification of reference gene primers was used to estimate how many nucleated cells each sample contained. To quantify the absolute abundance of each unique TCRbeta CDR3 rearrangement, sequence reads were collapsed and filtered. For each sample, productive Simpson clonality was calculated as the square root of Simpson's diversity index across productive rearrangements. TCRdb limited this immuneACCESS table to in-frame rearrangements with V and J called. A share of clones is missing; checked studies link under half to unresolved V genes, and the rest is unexplained. V, J and clone size derive from that table, while D and trimming were established from the DNA sequence. The sample records roughly 60,000 clones, 84% of which are singletons. The leading ten clones occupy roughly 6% of the sample.

Each collaborating institution followed its own protocols to collect whole blood in K2EDTA tubes. For TCRbeta analysis, collaborator samples were shipped as frozen whole blood, as isolated PBMCs, or as DNA extracted from either sample type. CDR1 is given as KGHSH and CDR2 as LQKENI, both from the germline V gene. The CDR3, from cysteine to phenylalanine, totals 13 residues. This entry keeps only the CDR3 DNA: 39 bases, framed from base 1. Trimming takes 0 bases from V and 7 bases from J, and the germline ends sit 7 bases apart. The chain links TRBV18 with TRBJ2-1, with the D gene uncertain. Sequencing input: peripheral blood. The sequence was obtained from an older woman with acute or convalescent COVID-19. The CDR3 sequence is CASSPPLVNEQFF. The DNA sequence is TGTGCCAGCTCACCACCGTTAGTGAATGAGCAGTTCTTC.